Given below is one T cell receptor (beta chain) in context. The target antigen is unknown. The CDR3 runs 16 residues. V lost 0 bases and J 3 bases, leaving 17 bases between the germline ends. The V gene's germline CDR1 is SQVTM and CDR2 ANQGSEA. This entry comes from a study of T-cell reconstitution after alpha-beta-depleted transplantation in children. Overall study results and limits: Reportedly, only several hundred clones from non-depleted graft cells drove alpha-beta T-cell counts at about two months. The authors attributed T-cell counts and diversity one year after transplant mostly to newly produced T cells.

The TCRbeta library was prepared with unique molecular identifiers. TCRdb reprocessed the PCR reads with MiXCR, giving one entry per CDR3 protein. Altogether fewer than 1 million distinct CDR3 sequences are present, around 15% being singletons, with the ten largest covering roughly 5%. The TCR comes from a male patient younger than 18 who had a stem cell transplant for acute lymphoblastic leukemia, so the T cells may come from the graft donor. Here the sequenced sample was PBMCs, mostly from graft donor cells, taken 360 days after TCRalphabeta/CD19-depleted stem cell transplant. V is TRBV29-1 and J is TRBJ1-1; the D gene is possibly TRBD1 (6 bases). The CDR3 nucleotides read TGCAGCGTTGAAGACTTTACGGCCAGGGGCGACACTGAAGCTTTCTTT. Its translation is CSVEDFTARGDTEAFF. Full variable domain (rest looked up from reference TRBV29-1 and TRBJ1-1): SAVISQKPSRDICQRGTSLTIQCQVDSQVTMMFWYRQQPGQSLTLIATANQGSEATYESGFVIDKFPISRPNLTFSTLTVSNMSPEDSSIYLCSVEDFTARGDTEAFFGQGTRLTVV.